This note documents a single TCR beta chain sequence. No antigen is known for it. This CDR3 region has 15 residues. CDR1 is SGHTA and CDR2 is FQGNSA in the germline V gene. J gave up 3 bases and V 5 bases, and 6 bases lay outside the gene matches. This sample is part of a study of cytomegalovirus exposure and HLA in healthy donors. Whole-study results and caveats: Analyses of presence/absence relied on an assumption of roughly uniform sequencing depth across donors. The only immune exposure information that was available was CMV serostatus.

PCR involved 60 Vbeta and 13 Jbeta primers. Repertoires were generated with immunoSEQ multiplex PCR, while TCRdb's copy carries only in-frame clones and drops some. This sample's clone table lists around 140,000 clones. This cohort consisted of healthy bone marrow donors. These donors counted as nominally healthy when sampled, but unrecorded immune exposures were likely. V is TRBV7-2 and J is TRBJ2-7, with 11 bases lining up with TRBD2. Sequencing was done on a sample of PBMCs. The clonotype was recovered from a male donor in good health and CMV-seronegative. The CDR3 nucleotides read TGTGCCAGCAGCGCCCTAGCGGGGGGATACTACGAGCAGTACTTC. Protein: CASSALAGGYYEQYF.